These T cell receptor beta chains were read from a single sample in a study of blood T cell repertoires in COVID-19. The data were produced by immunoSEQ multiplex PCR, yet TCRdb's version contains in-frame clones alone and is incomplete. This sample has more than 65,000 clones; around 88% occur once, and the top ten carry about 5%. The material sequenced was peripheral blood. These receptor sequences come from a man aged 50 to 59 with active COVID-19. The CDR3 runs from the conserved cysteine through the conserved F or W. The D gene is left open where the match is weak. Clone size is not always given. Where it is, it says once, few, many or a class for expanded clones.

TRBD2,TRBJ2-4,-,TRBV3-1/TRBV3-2,TGTGCCAGCAGCCAAGATCGGGTAGCGGGGGGGCGGGACATTCAGTACTTC,CASSQDRVAGGRDIQYF
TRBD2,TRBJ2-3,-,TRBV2,TGTGCCAGCATCCTTAGCGGGAGTGGAGATACGCAGTATTTT,CASILSGSGDTQYF
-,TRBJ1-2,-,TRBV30,TGTGCCTGGAGGAAGGGGGGCTACACCTTC,CAWRKGGYTF
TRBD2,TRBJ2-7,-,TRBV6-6,TGTGCCAGCAGTTCGGCCAACCAGCGGGGCTCCTACGAGCAGTACTTC,CASSSANQRGSYEQYF
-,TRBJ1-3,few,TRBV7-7,TGTGCTAGCAGCCCGAGCTCTGGAAACACCATATATTTT,CASSPSSGNTIYF
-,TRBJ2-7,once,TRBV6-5,TGTGCCAGCAGCAGAGCGGCCACCTACGAGCAGTACTTC,CASSRAATYEQYF
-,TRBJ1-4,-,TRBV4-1,TGCGCCAGCAGCCCACAACAGGGACCTAATGAAAAACTGTTTTTT,CASSPQQGPNEKLFF
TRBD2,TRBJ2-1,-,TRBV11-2,TGTGCCAGCAGCCCCGAGCGGGGGGGCCACAATGAGCAGTTCTTC,CASSPERGGHNEQFF
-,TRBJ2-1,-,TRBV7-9,TGTGCCAGCAGACCTCTACTGGAGGGGGCTCGGAACAATGAGCAGTTCTTC,CASRPLLEGARNNEQFF
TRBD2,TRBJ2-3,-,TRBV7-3,TGTGCCAGCAGCCCCGGACTAGCGGGGGGCTCGACAGATACGCAGTATTTT,CASSPGLAGGSTDTQYF
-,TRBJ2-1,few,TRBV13,TGTGCCAGCAGCTTAGATAACGGCTACAATGAGCAGTTCTTC,CASSLDNGYNEQFF
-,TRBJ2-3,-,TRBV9,TGTGCCAGCAGCGTAACGAGTAGAGGGAGCCCAGATACGCAGTATTTT,CASSVTSRGSPDTQYF
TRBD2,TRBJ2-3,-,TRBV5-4,TGTGCCAGCAGCCCAACTAGCGGGGGGGAAACAGATACGCAGTATTTT,CASSPTSGGETDTQYF
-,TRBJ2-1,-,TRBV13,TGTGCCAGCAGCTTAGGCGCTGCGGCGGGGGAGCAGTTCTTC,CASSLGAAAGEQFF
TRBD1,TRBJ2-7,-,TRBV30,TGTGCCTGGAGTTCCTTTCGGGGACAGGGGAGATACGAGCAGTACTTC,CAWSSFRGQGRYEQYF
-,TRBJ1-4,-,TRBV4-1,TGCGCCAGCAGCCAAGTATCGACCCAGTTGAGGGAAAAACTGTTTTTT,CASSQVSTQLREKLFF
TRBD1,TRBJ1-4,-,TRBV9,TGTGCCAGCAGCGGAATGACAGGGTATACTGAAAAACTGTTTTTT,CASSGMTGYTEKLFF
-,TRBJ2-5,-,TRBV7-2,TGTGCCAGCAGCTCCGGGACTCTCCAAGAGACCCAGTACTTC,CASSSGTLQETQYF
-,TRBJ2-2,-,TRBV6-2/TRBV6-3,TGTGCCAGCAGTTACTCGCCTAGCGCGAACACCGGGGAGCTGTTTTTT,CASSYSPSANTGELFF
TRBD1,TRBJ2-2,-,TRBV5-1,TGCGCCAGCAGCCTGGGACAGGGGGCTCCCGGGGAGCTGTTTTTT,CASSLGQGAPGELFF
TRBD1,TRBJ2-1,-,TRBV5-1,TGCGCCAGCAGCGGGACAGGGGCCTACAATGAGCAGTTCTTC,CASSGTGAYNEQFF
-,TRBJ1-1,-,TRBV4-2,TGTGCCAGCAGCCCAGATTTGGGGCTCGAAGCTTTCTTT,CASSPDLGLEAFF
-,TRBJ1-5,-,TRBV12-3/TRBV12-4,TGTGCCAGCAGTTTACGGGTTAATCAGCCCCAGCATTTT,CASSLRVNQPQHF
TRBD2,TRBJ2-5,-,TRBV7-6,TGTGCCAGCAGCTTAGAGGGACTAGCGGGCCGGGAGACCCAGTACTTC,CASSLEGLAGRETQYF
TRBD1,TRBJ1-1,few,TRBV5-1,TGCGCCAGCAGCCCGCCGGGACAGTGGAACACTGAAGCTTTCTTT,CASSPPGQWNTEAFF
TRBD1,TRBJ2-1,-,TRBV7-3,TGTGCCAGCAGCTTGGACAGGGATGAAGAGCAGTTCTTC,CASSLDRDEEQFF
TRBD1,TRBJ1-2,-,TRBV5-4,TGTGCCAGCAGCTCCCACCTCGTCCAGGGGGTCGCGGTGGGCTACACCTTC,CASSSHLVQGVAVGYTF
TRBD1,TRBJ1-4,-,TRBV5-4,TGTGCCAGCAGCCCGGACAGGGGGAACGAAAAACTGTTTTTT,CASSPDRGNEKLFF
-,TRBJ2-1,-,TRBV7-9,TGTGCCAGCAGCTACAGTTACAATGAGCAGTTCTTC,CASSYSYNEQFF
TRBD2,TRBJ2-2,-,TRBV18,TGTGCCAGCTCACCAAACGCGGGAGCGACCGGGGAGCTGTTTTTT,CASSPNAGATGELFF
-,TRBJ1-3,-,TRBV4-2,TGTGCCAGCAGCCAAGACCTCGAGGTAGGAAACACCATATATTTT,CASSQDLEVGNTIYF
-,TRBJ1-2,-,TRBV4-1,TGCGCCAGCAGCCAAGGCAGGGGCGCCTACTATGGCTACACCTTC,CASSQGRGAYYGYTF
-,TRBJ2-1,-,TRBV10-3,TGTGCCATCAGTGGCGGGTTGACCTACAATGAGCAGTTCTTC,CAISGGLTYNEQFF
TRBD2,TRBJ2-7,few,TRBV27,TGTGCCAGCAGGTCCGGGACAGCGGGCGGGAGGGCCTACGAGCAGTACTTC,CASRSGTAGGRAYEQYF
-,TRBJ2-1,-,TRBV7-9,TGTGCCAGCAGCTTGGCGGGGGCCCGACGGGTCTTC,CASSLAGARRVF
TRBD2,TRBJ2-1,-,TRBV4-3,TGCGCCAGCAGCCCCCCGGGACTAGCGGGAGTTGAGCAGTTCTTC,CASSPPGLAGVEQFF
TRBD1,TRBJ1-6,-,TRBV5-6,TGTGCCAGCAGCTTGGGACAGGGGACCTTAAGGTCTTCACCCCTCCACTTT,CASSLGQGTLRSSPLHF
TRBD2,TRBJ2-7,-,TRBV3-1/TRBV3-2,TGTGCCAGCAGCCACGGGGGACGGCGGGGGGGCCGCTACGAGCAGTACTTC,CASSHGGRRGGRYEQYF
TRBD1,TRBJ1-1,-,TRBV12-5,TGTGCTAGTGGGTCCTACAGGGGCTCGAACACTGAAGCTTTCTTT,CASGSYRGSNTEAFF
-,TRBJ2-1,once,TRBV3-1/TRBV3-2,TGTGCCAGCAGCTCCCGGGATACCTCCTACAATGAGCAGTTCTTC,CASSSRDTSYNEQFF
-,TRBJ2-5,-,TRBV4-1,TGCGCCAGCAGCCTCAACGGGGGAGGCGGGACCCAGTACTTC,CASSLNGGGGTQYF
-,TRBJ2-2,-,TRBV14,TGTGCCAGCAGCCCGGTTGCGGCTAGGAACACCGGGGAGCTGTTTTTT,CASSPVAARNTGELFF
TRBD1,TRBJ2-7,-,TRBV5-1,TGCGCCAGCAGCTTGTTGGGACAGGTCTACGAGCAGTACTTC,CASSLLGQVYEQYF
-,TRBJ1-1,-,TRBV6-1,TGTGCCAGCAGTGAAGCTACCAACTGGAACACTGAAGCTTTCTTT,CASSEATNWNTEAFF
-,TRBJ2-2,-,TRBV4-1,TGCGCCAGCAGCCAAGAAAAACACAGAGCGAACACCGGGGAGCTGTTTTTT,CASSQEKHRANTGELFF
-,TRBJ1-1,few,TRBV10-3,TGTGCCATCAGTGGCTCCCAGTTGAACACTGAAGCTTTCTTT,CAISGSQLNTEAFF
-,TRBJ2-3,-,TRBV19,TGTGCCAGTAGTCCGAGCGGGTTCGCAGATACGCAGTATTTT,CASSPSGFADTQYF
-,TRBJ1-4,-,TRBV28,TGTGCCAGCAGTCTCACGGGGTTTCTGGGAGATGAAAAACTGTTTTTT,CASSLTGFLGDEKLFF
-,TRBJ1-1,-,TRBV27,TGTGCCAGCAGTTCCAGACGAGGGACTGAAGCTTTCTTT,CASSSRRGTEAFF
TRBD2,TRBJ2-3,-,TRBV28,TGTGCCAGCAGGGGTCTAGCGGGAGTATCAGATACGCAGTATTTT,CASRGLAGVSDTQYF
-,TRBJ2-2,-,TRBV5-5,TGTGCCAGCAGCTTGTTGGGGCGCGACACCGGGGAGCTGTTTTTT,CASSLLGRDTGELFF